Shown below are 22 T cell receptor beta chains from a single sample sequenced in a study of T cells expressing NK-cell markers. TCRdb re-called the 5' RACE reads; one entry per CDR3 protein, DNA not given. This listing includes hundreds of thousands of distinct CDR3 sequences. Sequencing used blood T cells: a sorted CD56 or NKG2C T cell subset, CD4+ or CD8+ T cells, or bulk PBMC T cells (not recorded which). These receptors came from a woman between 18 and 69 years old in good health.

The CDR3 is CASSTDGDLGVQYF. V usage is TRBV28 and J usage is TRBJ2-5; no DNA is available, so the TRBD1 call from TCRdb remains unchecked. There are 14 residues in the CDR3. CDR1 and CDR2 from the germline V gene are MDHEN and SYDVKM.

The rearrangement joins TRBV12-3 or TRBV12-4 to TRBJ2-2; the TCRdb D gene call, TRBD2, has no DNA to confirm it. This CDR3 has 15 amino acids. CDR3 residues: CASSPAGGRTGELFF.

The chain employs TRBV6-1 and TRBJ2-7; TCRdb's assignment of TRBD1 cannot be checked, as there is no DNA. Germline values: CDR1 MNHNS, CDR2 SASEGT. This CDR3 has 15 amino acids. The CDR3 reads CASKGSGLAPYEQYF.

CDR3 sequence: CASSLDRGGTQYF. The chain uses TRBV7-2 and TRBJ2-5; the TCRdb D gene call, TRBD1, has no DNA to confirm it. Germline V lookup: CDR1 SGHTA, CDR2 FQGNSA. The CDR3 is 13 amino acids.

The chain uses TRBV9 and TRBJ2-7; lacking DNA, the TRBD2 call made by TCRdb goes unchecked. Germline V lookup: CDR1 SGDLS, CDR2 YYNGEE. This CDR3 contains 16 residues. CDR3 protein: CASSPQASGKFYEQYF.

The rearrangement links TRBV27 to TRBJ1-4. Germline V gene sequence: CDR1 MNHEY, CDR2 SMNVEV (reference sequence). There are 15 residues in the CDR3. This CDR3 is CASSLTVQINEKLFF.

CDR3 sequence reads: CSARDLEGSMETQYF. The chain uses TRBV20-1 and TRBJ2-5; TCRdb reports TRBD2, a call that lacks DNA to check it against. Per the germline V gene, CDR1 is DFQATT and CDR2 is SNEGSKA (reference sequence). This CDR3 is built from 15 residues.

The genes are TRBV2 and TRBJ2-3; TCRdb's D call of TRBD2 is untestable without DNA. The CDR3 is made up of 17 amino acids. Germline-derived CDR1 and CDR2 are SNHLY and FYNNEI. CDR3 sequence reads: CASRPLTSGERADTQYF.

This rearrangement joins TRBV28 to TRBJ2-7. CDR3 length equals 12 residues. Germline V gene sequence: CDR1 MDHEN, CDR2 SYDVKM. Here the CDR3 reads CASSLEVSEQYF.

The V and J genes are TRBV5-6 and TRBJ2-1. The CDR3 loop spans 14 amino acids. Germline lookup yields CDR1 SGHDT and CDR2 YYEEEE. The CDR3 region is CASSFSLTYNEQFF.

V gene TRBV10-3 combines with J gene TRBJ1-6. This CDR3 contains 12 residues. CDR1 is ENHRY, CDR2 SYGVKD, per germline. CDR3 protein: CAISEGGSPLHF.

The CDR3 sequence: CSSGRVERGAFF. This sequence joins TRBV29-1 and TRBJ1-1; the TCRdb D gene call, TRBD1, has no DNA to confirm it. Germline V gene sequence: CDR1 SQVTM, CDR2 ANQGSEA. This CDR3 is 12 amino acids long.

J is TRBJ1-2 and V is TRBV28; TCRdb's D call of TRBD1 is untestable without DNA. The CDR3 spans 16 residues. From germline, CDR1 is MDHEN and CDR2 SYDVKM. This CDR3 is CASSGRDRGLNYGYTF.

The chain uses TRBV3-1 and TRBJ2-1; TCRdb picks TRBD2, but there is no DNA to check that call. There are 15 residues in the CDR3. Germline CDR1 is LGHDT and CDR2 is YNNKEL (reference sequence). CDR3 region: CASSRLAGVDNEQFF.

This sequence joins TRBV20-1 and TRBJ2-2; TCRdb picks TRBD2, but there is no DNA to check that call. CDR1 and CDR2 from the germline V gene are DFQATT and SNEGSKA (reference sequence). The CDR3 runs to 15 residues. The CDR3 here is CSASLTEAGTGELFF.

The rearrangement links TRBV27 to TRBJ1-1. The CDR3 consists of 14 residues. Germline loops: CDR1 MNHEY, CDR2 SMNVEV (reference sequence). The CDR3 sequence is CASSLSPRRVEAFF.

The chain recombines TRBV6-2 or TRBV6-3 with TRBJ1-1; TCRdb names TRBD1, which stays unverified in the absence of DNA. Germline V gives CDR1 MNHEY, CDR2 SVGEGT. CDR3 length equals 15 residues. This CDR3 reads CASSYSEGKYTEAFF.

The rearrangement links TRBV12-3 or TRBV12-4 to TRBJ1-1; TCRdb proposes TRBD1, but this gene call is untestable without DNA. The CDR3 contains 13 residues. The CDR3 loop is CASSLTGFTEAFF.

The chain combines TRBV5-8 with TRBJ2-1; TCRdb selects TRBD2, and the lack of DNA leaves this call unchecked. The germline V gene has CDR1 SGHTS and CDR2 YDEGEE. The CDR3 extends over 14 amino acids. This CDR3 reads CASRPGGGGDEQFF.

The V gene is TRBV7-2, the J gene TRBJ2-1; with no DNA, the TCRdb D assignment of TRBD2 cannot be verified. CDR3 length equals 15 residues. CDR1 and CDR2 (germline): SGHTA, FQGNSA. The CDR3: CASRPGLAGVNEQFF.

The gene calls are TRBV19 and TRBJ1-5. The CDR3 sequence is 14 residues long. The germline V gene has CDR1 LNHDA and CDR2 SQIVND (reference sequence). The CDR3 loop reads CASSITKGSQPQHF. Full variable domain (remainder filled in from reference TRBV19 and TRBJ1-5): DGGITQSPKYLFRKEGQNVTLSCEQNLNHDAMYWYRQDPGQGLRLIYYSQIVNDFQKGDIAEGYSVSREKKESFPLTVTSAQKNPTAFYLCASSITKGSQPQHFGDGTRLSIL.

The rearrangement links TRBV6-1 to TRBJ1-2. The CDR3 contains 13 residues. Germline-derived CDR1 and CDR2 are MNHNS and SASEGT. CDR3: CASSTRLEYGYTF.